This passage covers 15 T cell receptor beta chains from one sample sequenced in a study of CD8+ T cells in alopecia areata. Documented treatment: oral pan-JAK inhibitor, 5-10 mg twice daily. In each case, RNA was isolated and then reverse transcribed into cDNA as the sequencing template. The data were produced by immunoSEQ multiplex PCR, yet TCRdb's version contains in-frame clones alone and is incomplete. The table has about 180,000 clones, approximately 53% seen once. The specimen comprised CD8+ T cells sorted from blood, sampled at week 24, from a patient treated with tofacitinib. These receptors all stem from a human donor with alopecia areata.

The chain is built from TRBV5-1 and TRBJ2-4; D is uncertain. V was cut by 8 bases and J by 0 bases, with 6 bases left in between. The CDR3 spans 12 residues. Germline assignment: CDR1 SGHRS and CDR2 YFSETQ. The CDR3 is CARGLAKNIQYF. CDR3 coding DNA: TGCGCCAGAGGTCTAGCCAAAAACATTCAGTACTTC.

The rearrangement uses TRBV7-2 and TRBJ2-7; the D gene is possibly TRBD2 (7 bases). Trimming shortened V by 0 bases and J by 6 bases, and 21 bases separated the two germline ends. The length of the CDR3 is 17 residues. The germline CDR1 and CDR2 sequences are SGHTA and FQGNSA. The CDR3 DNA reads TGTGCCAGCAGCTTAGCAGGTGGGGGGGCCTCGGGTCGCGAGCAGTACTTC. Translating gives CASSLAGGGASGREQYF.

This chain connects TRBV15 to TRBJ2-1, with D tentatively TRBD2 (6 bases). CDR1 is LNHNV, CDR2 YYDKDF, per germline (reference sequence). This CDR3 region has 13 residues. The chain's CDR3 is CALGRGFGNEQFF. The CDR3 DNA reads as TGTGCGCTTGGCCGGGGGTTTGGTAATGAGCAGTTCTTC.

This clone has just one count. The rearrangement links TRBV30 to TRBJ2-7; D unclear. CDR1 GTSNPN and CDR2 SVGIG come from the germline V gene (reference sequence). V lost 3 bases to trimming and J lost 2 bases, with 11 bases between them. The CDR3 extends over 13 amino acids. CDR3 loop: CAWRDTATYEQYF. Written as DNA, the CDR3 is TGTGCCTGGAGAGACACCGCAACCTACGAGCAGTACTTC.

The V gene is TRBV10-3, the J gene TRBJ1-2; 9 bases align to TRBD1. The germline V gene has CDR1 ENHRY and CDR2 SYGVKD. CDR3 size: 14 residues. Trimming cost V 4 bases and J 4 bases; bases outside gene matches: 4. This CDR3 is CAISVWDRAYGYTF. For the CDR3, the DNA is TGTGCCATCAGTGTTTGGGACAGGGCCTATGGCTACACCTTC.

The chain couples TRBV7-9 to TRBJ2-7; D not resolved. The CDR3 is 13 residues long. Germline V lookup: CDR1 SEHNR, CDR2 FQNEAQ (reference sequence). V shed 5 bases and J shed 0 bases, with 8 bases lying between them. The CDR3 is CASSPTTSYEQYF. CDR3 DNA sequence: TGTGCCAGCAGCCCCACAACCTCCTACGAGCAGTACTTC.

This chain uses TRBV6-6 with TRBJ2-2; D call uncertain. Trimming removed 0 bases at V and 3 bases at J, with 11 bases between. The CDR3 covers 16 residues. From germline, CDR1 is MNHNY and CDR2 SVGAGI (reference sequence). As DNA, the CDR3 is TGTGCCAGCAGTTACTCATCCGGGTCGGACACCGGGGAGCTGTTTTTT. Translation gives CASSYSSGSDTGELFF.

This rearrangement joins TRBV7-9 to TRBJ1-2; D is perhaps TRBD1 (5 bases). This CDR3 spans 15 amino acids. Germline V gene sequence: CDR1 SEHNR, CDR2 FQNEAQ (reference sequence). Trimming took 1 base from V and 4 from J, leaving 13 bases between them. The CDR3 here is CASSLGSAGTYGYTF. The CDR3 DNA is TGTGCCAGCAGCTTAGGTTCGGCAGGGACCTATGGCTACACCTTC.

V gene TRBV7-9 combines with J gene TRBJ2-4, with D uncertain. Trimming shortened V by 5 bases and J by 9 bases, and 11 bases separated the two germline ends. Per the germline V gene, CDR1 is SEHNR and CDR2 is FQNEAQ (reference sequence). CDR3 length: 12 residues. The CDR3: CASSEGESIQYF. The DNA for the CDR3 is TGTGCCAGCAGCGAAGGAGAAAGCATTCAGTACTTC.

The chain joins TRBV30 to TRBJ2-3; possible D gene TRBD1, 6 bases. CDR3 length: 15 amino acids. V lost 1 base, J lost 8 bases, and 19 bases lay in between. Germline assignment: CDR1 GTSNPN and CDR2 SVGIG (reference sequence). CDR3 sequence: CAWSGSFRGDGTQYF. The DNA of the CDR3 is TGTGCCTGGAGTGGTAGTTTCAGGGGCGACGGTACGCAGTATTTT.

This rearrangement joins TRBV27 to TRBJ1-1; D remains ambiguous. V lost 5 bases and J lost 1, with 17 bases in between. The CDR3 consists of 16 residues. CDR1 MNHEY and CDR2 SMNVEV come from the germline V gene (reference sequence). The CDR3 reads CASSPTPPRPNTEAFF. The DNA for the CDR3 is TGTGCCAGCAGTCCTACCCCCCCACGCCCGAACACTGAAGCTTTCTTT.

The rearrangement uses TRBV4-3 and TRBJ2-7; 12 bases align to TRBD2. This CDR3 spans 15 amino acids. V dropped 3 bases and J dropped 5; count of bases not matched to a gene: 5. Germline values: CDR1 LGHNA, CDR2 YSLEER. CDR3 residues: CASSHLAGGQNEQYF. For the CDR3, the DNA is TGCGCCAGCAGCCACCTAGCGGGGGGGCAGAACGAGCAGTACTTC.

The rearrangement uses TRBV4-3 and TRBJ2-3; D gene unclear. CDR1 and CDR2 from the germline V gene are LGHNA and YSLEER. The CDR3 covers 13 residues. The V end was cut by 4 bases, the J end by 6 bases, with 11 bases between. CDR3 bases: TGCGCCAGCAGCCCCACCCCGTTCGATACGCAGTATTTT. It is translated as CASSPTPFDTQYF.

The chain carries TRBV4-1 and TRBJ1-4, with D possibly being TRBD1 (5 bases). The CDR3 runs 15 residues. V shed 4 bases and J shed 8 bases, with 17 bases lying between them. The germline gives CDR1 MGHRA, CDR2 YSYEKL. The CDR3 nucleotides are TGCGCCAGCAGCCCGACACATGGGGGGGAAGAAAAACTGTTTTTT. This codes for CASSPTHGGEEKLFF.

This clone was picked up a small number of times. The rearrangement uses TRBV7-2 and TRBJ2-7; D perhaps matches TRBD2 (5 bases). V was trimmed by 3 bases and J by 3 bases, leaving 6 bases between them. The germline V gene encodes CDR1 SGHTA and CDR2 FQGNSA. The CDR3 is 12 residues long. The CDR3 DNA reads TGTGCCAGCAGCTTCCGGGGCTACGAGCAGTACTTC. It is translated as CASSFRGYEQYF.